Presented here are 32 T cell receptor beta chains from one specimen sequenced in a study of shared clonotypes between healthy human individuals (dated by TCRdb to the early 2020s). Library construction relied on the immunoSEQ multiplex PCR assay. The table comes from immuneACCESS by way of TCRdb, which keeps in-frame sequences with V and J called. Part of the clones is missing from these tables; in studies checked, under half for an unresolved V gene and the rest for unknown reasons. Across this sample there are about 2.4 million clones, with more than 85% seen only once. The ten largest clones capture 0.36% of the sample. Sequenced: naive CD4+ T cells from PBMCs. What this sample's cell subset or site label stands for: CD45RA+ positively selected. The receptors derive from a man between 18 and 35 years old in good health. Some clones in this sample may be carry-over from other donors' samples.

The chain employs TRBV6-5 and TRBJ2-1; 7 bases are shared with TRBD1. Losses at the gene ends were 5 bases for V and 12 bases for J; bases not matched to a gene: 16. The V gene's germline CDR1 is MNHEY and CDR2 SVGAGI. The CDR3 is 15 amino acids. CDR3 sequence (DNA): TGTGCCAGCAGTCCGGGACAGTCTCACAGCTTAGGGCAGTTCTTC. Translating it yields CASSPGQSHSLGQFF.

V and J are TRBV4-1 and TRBJ1-4; no reliable D call. Per germline, CDR1 MGHRA and CDR2 YSYEKL. Trimming removed 1 base at V and 6 bases at J, with 15 bases between. The CDR3 has 16 amino acids. CDR3 nucleotides: TGCGCCAGCAGCCAAGCCCGGGCCCTCATGTATGAAAAACTGTTTTTT. Translation: CASSQARALMYEKLFF.

The genes are TRBV6-1 and TRBJ2-7, with D possibly matching TRBD2 (6 bases). The V gene lost 0 bases and the J gene lost 3 bases, with 12 bases spanning the gap. The CDR3 covers 15 residues. Germline V lookup: CDR1 MNHNS, CDR2 SASEGT. This CDR3 reads CASSEAGLAIYEQYF. In DNA form, the CDR3 reads TGTGCCAGCAGTGAAGCGGGGCTAGCGATCTACGAGCAGTACTTC.

The gene calls are TRBV19 and TRBJ2-2, with TRBD1 matching over 9 bases. Losses at the gene ends were 8 bases for V and 1 base for J; bases not matched to a gene: 5. Germline CDR1 reads LNHDA; CDR2 reads SQIVND (reference sequence). CDR3 size: 15 residues. CDR3 region: CASGWGQGNTGELFF. Here the CDR3 DNA reads TGTGCCAGTGGGTGGGGACAGGGGAACACCGGGGAGCTGTTTTTT. The full variable domain, with the rest looked up from reference TRBV19 and TRBJ2-2, is DGGITQSPKYLFRKEGQNVTLSCEQNLNHDAMYWYRQDPGQGLRLIYYSQIVNDFQKGDIAEGYSVSREKKESFPLTVTSAQKNPTAFYLCASGWGQGNTGELFFGEGSRLTVL.

The chain recombines TRBV25-1 with TRBJ1-2, with 7 bases fitting TRBD1. CDR1 is MGHDK, CDR2 SYGVNS, per germline. After removal of 11 bases from V and 0 bases from J, the junction contained 9 bases not matched to a gene. CDR3 size: 14 residues. The CDR3 DNA follows: TGTGCCCGAAGACCGGGACAGTCTAACTATGGCTACACCTTC. This translates into CARRPGQSNYGYTF.

The chain carries TRBV28 and TRBJ1-5; 7 bases are a match to TRBD1. The CDR3 loop spans 15 amino acids. V shed 5 bases and J 5 bases; nucleotides not matched to a gene: 9. From germline, CDR1 is MDHEN and CDR2 SYDVKM. CDR3 amino acids: CASSTMDRSYQPQHF. In DNA, the CDR3 is TGTGCCAGCAGTACAATGGACAGGAGTTATCAGCCCCAGCATTTT.

For this clone: Different DNA sequences within this sample yield the same CDR3. The chain joins TRBV29-1 to TRBJ1-1; D gene uncertain. V lost 1 base and J lost 8, with 8 bases in between. There are 11 residues in the CDR3. From germline, CDR1 is SQVTM and CDR2 ANQGSEA. CDR3 coding DNA: TGCAGCGTTGAAGGGTGGGCGGAAGCTTTCTTT. Its protein is CSVEGWAEAFF.

The chain recombines TRBV6-6 with TRBJ2-3; D gene unclear. V gave up 7 bases and J gave up 1 base, with 9 bases separating them. CDR1 MNHNY and CDR2 SVGAGI come from the germline V gene (reference sequence). The CDR3 runs to 13 residues. CDR3 sequence reads: CASTPPGTDTQYF. The CDR3 DNA is TGTGCCAGCACCCCGCCCGGCACAGATACGCAGTATTTT.

As regards this clone: The same CDR3 is also encoded by other DNA sequences in this sample. The CDR3 DNA follows: TGTGCCAGCAGCGCGGGAGGCCCGGGGGAGACCCAGTACTTC. Translating it yields CASSAGGPGETQYF. The genes are TRBV28 and TRBJ2-5, with 8 bases aligning to TRBD2. The germline CDR1 and CDR2 sequences are MDHEN and SYDVKM. J gave up 5 bases and V 6 bases, and 8 bases lay outside the gene matches. This CDR3 region has 14 residues. Full variable domain (remainder filled in from reference TRBV28 and TRBJ2-5): DVKVTQSSRYLVKRTGEKVFLECVQDMDHENMFWYRQDPGLGLRLIYFSYDVKMKEKGDIPEGYSVSREKKERFSLILESASTNQTSMYLCASSAGGPGETQYFGPGTRLLVL.

This clone was observed a handful of times. The rearrangement uses TRBV28 and TRBJ1-1, with TRBD1 as a possible D gene (6 bases). Germline V gene lookup returns CDR1 MDHEN and CDR2 SYDVKM. V dropped 5 bases and J dropped 1 base, with 14 bases sitting between them. The CDR3 is made up of 15 amino acids. This CDR3 reads CASSDNREGNTEAFF. The CDR3 DNA is TGTGCCAGCAGTGATAACAGGGAGGGGAACACTGAAGCTTTCTTT.

The chain is built from TRBV2 and TRBJ2-1, with D tentatively TRBD1 (5 bases). The germline V gene encodes CDR1 SNHLY and CDR2 FYNNEI. The CDR3 contains 13 residues. V lost 6 bases and J lost 2, with 8 bases in between. The CDR3 is CASRMGPYNEQFF. The CDR3 bases are TGTGCCAGCAGGATGGGGCCCTACAATGAGCAGTTCTTC.

Comment on this clone: Within the sample, other DNA sequences also encode this same CDR3. The chain is built from TRBV9 and TRBJ2-1, with 11 bases fitting TRBD2. After removal of 4 bases from V and 4 bases from J, the junction contained 4 bases not matched to a gene. CDR3 length: 15 residues. The germline CDR1 and CDR2 sequences are SGDLS and YYNGEE. CDR3 in amino acids: CASSRTSGQYNEQFF. CDR3 DNA sequence: TGTGCCAGCAGCCGGACTAGCGGGCAGTACAATGAGCAGTTCTTC.

This chain uses TRBV28 with TRBJ2-5; 8 positions agree with TRBD2. Germline V gene lookup returns CDR1 MDHEN and CDR2 SYDVKM. This CDR3 contains 15 residues. V trimming: 6 bases; J trimming: 0 bases; junction bases outside the gene matches: 6. CDR3 protein: CASRPGGFYQETQYF. In DNA, the CDR3 is TGTGCCAGCAGGCCGGGGGGGTTCTACCAAGAGACCCAGTACTTC.

On this clone: Other DNA sequences of this sample code for an identical CDR3. This chain joins TRBV28 and TRBJ1-5, with no clear D. The germline V gene has CDR1 MDHEN and CDR2 SYDVKM. V was pared by 2 bases and J by 7 bases, with 3 bases between. The CDR3 has 11 amino acids. CDR3 amino acids: CASSLGQPQHF. The CDR3 DNA reads TGTGCCAGCAGTTTAGGGCAGCCCCAGCATTTT. The variable domain in full, completed from reference TRBV28 and TRBJ1-5, reads DVKVTQSSRYLVKRTGEKVFLECVQDMDHENMFWYRQDPGLGLRLIYFSYDVKMKEKGDIPEGYSVSREKKERFSLILESASTNQTSMYLCASSLGQPQHFGDGTRLSIL.

The chain combines TRBV7-7 with TRBJ1-1; D perhaps matches TRBD1 (6 bases). Germline loops: CDR1 SSHAT, CDR2 FNYEAQ (reference sequence). This CDR3 has 16 amino acids. Deletions cut 5 bases from V and 3 bases from J, with 19 bases between. The chain's CDR3 is CASSPYLWGADTEAFF. In DNA, the CDR3 is TGTGCCAGCAGCCCTTACCTGTGGGGGGCGGACACTGAAGCTTTCTTT.

The chain employs TRBV7-2 and TRBJ2-3; 15 bases match TRBD2. The CDR3 has 16 residues. V gave up 1 base and J gave up 10 bases; unmatched junction bases: 6. Germline V gene sequence: CDR1 SGHTA, CDR2 FQGNSA. CDR3 sequence: CASSLEGTSGRPSQYF. In DNA, the CDR3 is TGTGCCAGCAGCTTAGAAGGGACTAGCGGGAGGCCATCGCAGTATTTT.

J is TRBJ2-7 and V is TRBV18, with D maybe TRBD2 (6 bases). The CDR3 runs to 14 residues. Trimming cost V 6 bases and J 6 bases, with 18 bases left between them. The germline CDR1 and CDR2 sequences are KGHSH and LQKENI. CDR3 in DNA: TGTGCCAGCTCCGGAGGGGCATGGGTCGGCGAGCAGTACTTC. Its protein is CASSGGAWVGEQYF.

This chain links TRBV28 with TRBJ1-2; 8 bases line up with TRBD1. The J segment lost 1 base and the V segment lost 5 bases, leaving 12 bases of the junction unmatched. CDR3 length equals 17 residues. Germline CDR1 and CDR2: MDHEN and SYDVKM. The CDR3 loop is CASSGQGSGGLNYGYTF. In DNA, the CDR3 is TGTGCCAGCAGTGGACAGGGCTCAGGGGGCCTTAACTATGGCTACACCTTC.

The V call is TRBV5-1, the J call TRBJ2-7; D ambiguous. In germline, CDR1 is SGHRS, CDR2 YFSETQ. V lost 6 bases and J lost 5, with 12 bases in between. The CDR3 is 12 residues long. CDR3 region: CASTSGPDEQYF. The CDR3 region has the DNA TGCGCCAGCACTTCGGGTCCGGACGAGCAGTACTTC.

This rearrangement joins TRBV11-2 to TRBJ2-7; TRBD1 is a possible D gene (6 bases). Trimming left V 3 bases short and J 4 bases short, with 10 bases between. CDR1 is SGHAT and CDR2 is FQNNGV in the germline V gene. The CDR3 length is 13 residues. CDR3 in amino acids: CASSLVGAYEQYF. As DNA, the CDR3 is TGTGCCAGCAGCTTGGTGGGGGCATACGAGCAGTACTTC.

The chain uses TRBV19 and TRBJ2-3, with TRBD2 matching over 9 bases. The V gene's germline CDR1 is LNHDA and CDR2 SQIVND (reference sequence). This CDR3 is built from 14 residues. V was pared by 3 bases and J by 9 bases, with 7 bases of the junction left unmatched. The CDR3 loop is CASSILAGAGTQYF. Written as DNA, the CDR3 is TGTGCCAGTAGTATCTTAGCGGGAGCGGGCACGCAGTATTTT.

A remark on this clone: Other DNA variants within this sample encode the same CDR3. The chain couples TRBV27 to TRBJ2-1; 8 nucleotides match TRBD2. CDR1 is MNHEY, CDR2 SMNVEV, per germline (reference sequence). J gave up 0 bases and V 5 bases, and 3 bases lay outside the gene matches. This CDR3 has 15 amino acids. This CDR3 reads CASSITSGSYNEQFF. For the CDR3, the DNA is TGTGCCAGCAGTATCACTAGCGGCTCCTACAATGAGCAGTTCTTC.

The rearrangement uses TRBV2 and TRBJ2-7, with TRBD2 identical over 7 bases. Germline CDR1 is SNHLY and CDR2 is FYNNEI. This CDR3 has 13 amino acids. Trimming cost V 4 bases and J 3 bases; bases outside gene matches: 3. CDR3 region: CASSVGDYYEQYF. The CDR3 nucleotides read TGTGCCAGCAGTGTCGGGGACTACTACGAGCAGTACTTC.

V is TRBV2 and J is TRBJ2-2; the match to TRBD2 covers 13 bases. CDR1 and CDR2 (germline): SNHLY, FYNNEI. Germline trimming cut 5 bases from V and 5 bases from J; bases unmatched to any gene: 8. This CDR3 contains 17 residues. For the CDR3, the DNA is TGTGCCAGCAGTAAATCACTAGCGGGAGGGCCAACCGGGGAGCTGTTTTTT. As protein: CASSKSLAGGPTGELFF.

This clone appeared once. J is TRBJ2-1 and V is TRBV19, with 7 bases lining up with TRBD2. The length of the CDR3 is 15 residues. J lost 3 bases, V lost 4 bases, and 6 bases had no gene match. CDR1 is LNHDA and CDR2 is SQIVND in the germline V gene (reference sequence). In nucleotides, the CDR3 is TGTGCCAGTAGTACAGCGGCTAGCGGCTACAATGAGCAGTTCTTC. The encoded protein is CASSTAASGYNEQFF. Together with reference TRBV19 and TRBJ2-1, the CDR3 gives the full variable domain: DGGITQSPKYLFRKEGQNVTLSCEQNLNHDAMYWYRQDPGQGLRLIYYSQIVNDFQKGDIAEGYSVSREKKESFPLTVTSAQKNPTAFYLCASSTAASGYNEQFFGPGTRLTVL.

The V gene is TRBV28, the J gene TRBJ2-2, with unresolved D. This CDR3 comprises 12 residues. The germline V gene has CDR1 MDHEN and CDR2 SYDVKM. Deletions cut 5 bases from V and 7 bases from J, with 8 bases between. CDR3 bases: TGTGCCAGCAGTACCGTGAACGGGGAGCTGTTTTTT. It yields the protein CASSTVNGELFF. The full variable domain, rest sourced from reference TRBV28 and TRBJ2-2, is DVKVTQSSRYLVKRTGEKVFLECVQDMDHENMFWYRQDPGLGLRLIYFSYDVKMKEKGDIPEGYSVSREKKERFSLILESASTNQTSMYLCASSTVNGELFFGEGSRLTVL.

A single count supports this clone. This rearrangement joins TRBV4-3 to TRBJ2-7; weak D call: TRBD1 (6 bases). This CDR3 region has 14 residues. With 0 bases removed from V and 4 bases from J, the gap between germline ends came to 10 bases. Germline values: CDR1 LGHNA, CDR2 YSLEER. The CDR3 nucleotides read TGCGCCAGCAGCCAAGAGTCAGGGGCATACGAGCAGTACTTC. Translated: CASSQESGAYEQYF.

The chain couples TRBV28 to TRBJ1-1, with a tentative D call TRBD1 (5 bases). Trimming stripped 3 bases from V and 11 bases from J, with 10 bases between. Germline V CDR1 and CDR2: MDHEN, SYDVKM. The CDR3 contains 11 residues. In nucleotides, the CDR3 is TGTGCCAGCAGTTTTGAGTGGGGGGCTTTCTTT. Translation gives CASSFEWGAFF. Filled out from reference TRBV28 and TRBJ1-1, the complete variable domain reads DVKVTQSSRYLVKRTGEKVFLECVQDMDHENMFWYRQDPGLGLRLIYFSYDVKMKEKGDIPEGYSVSREKKERFSLILESASTNQTSMYLCASSFEWGAFFGQGTRLTVV.

The rearrangement links TRBV6-5 to TRBJ1-1; D not certain. Trimming removed 10 bases at V and 2 bases at J, with 11 bases between. Germline V gene data show CDR1 as MNHEY and CDR2 as SVGAGI. The CDR3 length is 12 residues. The CDR3 is CATSHRNTEAFF. As DNA, the CDR3 is TGTGCCACCTCCCACCGAAACACTGAAGCTTTCTTT.

A single count supports this clone. The chain links TRBV9 to TRBJ2-1, with D perhaps matching TRBD2 (6 bases). Trimming left V 0 bases short and J 2 bases short, with 12 bases between. CDR1 and CDR2 (germline): SGDLS, YYNGEE. There are 16 residues in the CDR3. In DNA form, the CDR3 reads TGTGCCAGCAGCGTAGGCCGGCGGGATCCCTACAATGAGCAGTTCTTC. Protein product: CASSVGRRDPYNEQFF.

This clone was observed a single time. Different DNA sequences within this sample yield the same CDR3. The genes are TRBV29-1 and TRBJ2-7; D gene ambiguous. V lost 4 bases, J lost 2 bases, and 9 bases lay in between. The V gene's germline CDR1 is SQVTM and CDR2 ANQGSEA. CDR3 length: 12 residues. CDR3 sequence reads: CSVGGDTYEQYF. CDR3 bases: TGCAGCGTTGGCGGCGACACCTACGAGCAGTACTTC.

This clone occurred once. This chain uses TRBV28 with TRBJ2-7, with 8 bases fitting TRBD1. CDR1 is MDHEN, CDR2 SYDVKM, per germline. The CDR3 spans 13 residues. Trimming removed 6 bases from V and 1 base from J; junction bases left unmatched: 2. CDR3 coding DNA: TGTGCCAGCAGGACAGGGGAATCCTACGAGCAGTACTTC. Translated, it gives CASRTGESYEQYF.